This T cell receptor beta chain was obtained from a study of T cells in Graves' hyperthyroidism and ophthalmopathy. Amplification yielded TCR beta CDR3 regions, with RNA transcripts as the source. When the TCR CDR3 underwent first-round RT-PCR, the HTBI primer set was used. TCRdb re-called the multiplex PCR reads through MiXCR, storing one row per CDR3 protein. This sample has about 510,000 distinct CDR3 sequences, with 14% found just once. Between the trimmed V and J ends, which lost 6 bases and 5 bases, there was a span of 20 bases. This CDR3 contains 15 residues. Germline V gene lookup returns CDR1 LNHDA and CDR2 SQIVND (reference sequence). Among the patients, aged 18 to 65, hyperthyroidism was newly diagnosed and had lasted under 2 months. Pregnant or lactating patients were excluded, as were those with uncontrolled infection or other autoimmune disease. Together with thyroid ultrasound, orbital computed tomography, serum thyroxine and TRAb, clinical symptoms were used for diagnoses. The source of the PBMCs was 10 ml of fresh peripheral blood.

V and J are TRBV19 and TRBJ2-7; either TRBD1 or TRBD2 may supply D (5 bases each). The sample comprised blood. The TCR comes from a woman between 40 and 55 years old with Graves' hyperthyroidism. CDR3 in DNA: TGTGCCAGTAGGTCAATGGGGGAGAGGACAAACGAGCAGTACTTC. It encodes CASRSMGERTNEQYF. The variable domain in full, with the rest retrieved from reference TRBV19 and TRBJ2-7, is DGGITQSPKYLFRKEGQNVTLSCEQNLNHDAMYWYRQDPGQGLRLIYYSQIVNDFQKGDIAEGYSVSREKKESFPLTVTSAQKNPTAFYLCASRSMGERTNEQYFGPGTRLTVT.